This T cell receptor beta chain was captured by sequencing in a study of regulatory T cells in long-lasting Graves disease. Whole-study findings and limits: Patients with persistent disease shared fewer than 3,500 public clonotypes, outpacing the approximately 970 shared by new patients. Preferential use of TRBV28, TRBJ1-2 and TRBJ2-5 was seen in persistent disease.

This CDR3 spans 14 amino acids. The germline V and J ends were trimmed by 4 bases and 4 bases, with 12 bases remaining between them. Germline CDR1 is SGHTA and CDR2 is FQGTGA. Time point indicated: newly diagnosed GD, antithyroid drugs for less than 3 months. With RNA extracted from PBMCs as input, the TCR library was made. For TCR beta, libraries came from iRepertoire HTBI primers and Arm-PCR of CDR3 regions. Each CDR3 protein is one row after TCRdb ran MiXCR on the multiplex PCR reads. The data contain approximately 360,000 distinct CDR3 sequences, 10% to 15% of them singletons. This clonotype has at least ten counts. The antigen is not known. The sample was also reused in another study, on T cells in Graves' hyperthyroidism and ophthalmopathy. That source adds: Orbital computed tomography, thyroid ultrasound, serum thyroxine and TRAb, and clinical symptoms together informed the diagnoses.

This chain connects TRBV7-3 to TRBJ2-3, with D perhaps TRBD2 (5 bases). This receptor was taken from a woman aged 18-35 years with Graves disease. This sample comprised peripheral blood mononuclear cells (PBMCs), obtained at new diagnosis, from a patient treated with antithyroid drugs. The CDR3 sequence is CASSYLRESDTQYF. The DNA of the CDR3 is TGTGCCAGCAGCTACCTAAGGGAGTCAGATACGCAGTATTTT. The full variable domain, completed using reference TRBV7-3 and TRBJ2-3, is GAGVSQTPSNKVTEKGKYVELRCDPISGHTALYWYRQSLGQGPEFLIYFQGTGAADDSGLPNDRFFAVRPEGSVSTLKIQRTERGDSAVYLCASSYLRESDTQYFGPGTRLTVL.